The 30 T cell receptor beta chains below come from one sample, sequenced in a study of T-cell memory formation after mild COVID-19. MiXCR, run by TCRdb on the 5' RACE reads, gives a single entry per CDR3 protein. This repertoire shows about 270,000 distinct CDR3 sequences, 15% found once; its top ten account for 2.1%. The source material was PBMCs or a T cell subset sorted from them (not recorded which). These receptor sequences come from an adult woman who had mild COVID-19 (a few samples of this study predate the infection). Cell type and time point are not known.

This rearrangement joins TRBV5-1 to TRBJ1-2; the D is unclear. Germline CDR1 reads SGHRS; CDR2 reads YFSETQ. Trimming stripped 4 bases from V and 8 bases from J, with 12 bases between. This CDR3 region has 12 residues. This CDR3 is CASSQRRGGYTF. In nucleotides, the CDR3 is TGCGCCAGCAGCCAGAGACGCGGCGGCTACACCTTC.

The rearrangement uses TRBV19 and TRBJ2-7, with 7 bases identical to TRBD1. The length of the CDR3 is 15 residues. Germline V gene data show CDR1 as LNHDA and CDR2 as SQIVND (reference sequence). Germline trimming cut 1 base from V and 0 bases from J; bases unmatched to any gene: 3. The CDR3 here is CASSIVRDSSYEQYF. In DNA form, the CDR3 reads TGTGCCAGTAGTATAGTCCGGGACAGCTCCTACGAGCAGTACTTC.

This clonotype was seen only a few times. The CDR3 sequence is CASRYQETQYF. CDR3 in DNA: TGCGCCAGCCGGTACCAAGAGACCCAGTACTTC. V is TRBV5-1 and J is TRBJ2-5; unclear D gene. From germline, CDR1 is SGHRS and CDR2 YFSETQ. This CDR3 is 11 amino acids long. Deletions cut 7 bases from V and 0 bases from J, with 4 bases between.

This clonotype was counted ten times or more. The chain uses TRBV27 and TRBJ1-2; perhaps TRBD1 as D (5 bases). CDR3 size: 13 residues. The germline V and J ends were trimmed by 6 bases and 2 bases, with 10 bases remaining between them. Germline V lookup: CDR1 MNHEY, CDR2 SMNVEV (reference sequence). Written as DNA, the CDR3 is TGTGCCAGCAGCCTCGGGGCGAACTATGGCTACACCTTC. Translated, it gives CASSLGANYGYTF.

This clonotype was recorded many times. J is TRBJ2-1 and V is TRBV29-1, with no clear D. Germline values: CDR1 SQVTM, CDR2 ANQGSEA. Deletions cut 4 bases from V and 6 bases from J, with 13 bases between. The CDR3 totals 13 residues. Here the CDR3 DNA reads TGCAGCGTTGGTAGGGATAAGGCCAATGAGCAGTTCTTC. It encodes CSVGRDKANEQFF.

This chain connects TRBV19 to TRBJ2-7; D possibly corresponds to TRBD1 (7 bases). The germline gives CDR1 LNHDA, CDR2 SQIVND (reference sequence). The CDR3 is 17 amino acids. V lost 5 bases, J lost 2 bases, and 22 bases lay in between. The DNA of the CDR3 is TGTGCCAGTAGTCCGGACAGGTTCCCTTCGGGGGCCTACGAGCAGTACTTC. Protein product: CASSPDRFPSGAYEQYF.

V gene TRBV5-4 combines with J gene TRBJ2-7; D remains unclear. The V gene lost 4 bases and the J gene lost 3 bases, with 17 bases spanning the gap. This CDR3 is 15 amino acids long. CDR1 and CDR2 from the germline V gene are SGHNT and YYREEE (reference sequence). CDR3 protein: CASSPGGFAHYEQYF. CDR3 DNA sequence: TGTGCCAGCAGCCCCGGTGGCTTCGCGCACTACGAGCAGTACTTC.

This clonotype was detected only a few times. The chain is built from TRBV12-3 or TRBV12-4 and TRBJ2-1; 7 bases are a match to TRBD1. The CDR3 covers 14 residues. Germline trimming cut 2 bases from V and 9 bases from J; bases unmatched to any gene: 7. As DNA, the CDR3 is TGTGCCAGCAGTTTAAGGGGGCGGGCAGCTGAGCAGTTCTTC. Its protein product is CASSLRGRAAEQFF.

This CDR3 is CASSSVGQYDGYTF. The CDR3 coding sequence is TGTGCCAGCAGCTCAGTGGGGCAGTATGACGGCTACACCTTC. V is TRBV5-6 and J is TRBJ1-2; TRBD1 is a possible D gene (5 bases). V was shortened by 3 bases and J by 8 bases, with 17 bases between the two germline ends. The germline gives CDR1 SGHDT, CDR2 YYEEEE. This CDR3 region has 14 residues.

Only a few counts were recorded for this clonotype. The CDR3 DNA reads TGTGCCAGCAGAAGGCTAGCGGGCAATGAGCAGTTCTTC. As protein: CASRRLAGNEQFF. The genes are TRBV25-1 and TRBJ2-1; 8 bases align to TRBD2. The ends lost 6 bases at V and 6 bases at J; junction bases unmatched: 4. This CDR3 is 13 amino acids long. Germline CDR1 MGHDK, CDR2 SYGVNS.

This sequence joins TRBV12-3 or TRBV12-4 and TRBJ2-6; D is unresolved. The CDR3 sequence is 14 residues long. Trimming cost V 5 bases and J 2 bases, with 7 bases left between them. CDR3 amino acids: CASSHSTGANVLTF. For the CDR3, the DNA is TGTGCCAGCAGTCACTCTACTGGGGCCAACGTCCTGACTTTC.

This clonotype was seen ten or more times. The chain carries TRBV12-3 or TRBV12-4 and TRBJ2-1; 11 bases map to TRBD2. After removal of 4 bases from V and 7 bases from J, the junction contained 3 bases not matched to a gene. The CDR3 is made up of 14 amino acids. The CDR3 spells CASSSRTSGNEQFF. The CDR3 DNA sequence: TGTGCCAGCAGTTCGCGGACTAGCGGGAATGAGCAGTTCTTC.

This clonotype was seen a handful of times. CDR3 in amino acids: CSARDFARLNTEAFF. CDR3 bases: TGCAGTGCTAGAGATTTCGCCAGGCTGAACACTGAAGCTTTCTTT. The J gene is TRBJ1-1, the V gene TRBV20-1; no firm D call. With 0 bases removed from V and 0 bases from J, the gap between germline ends came to 11 bases. Germline CDR1 reads DFQATT; CDR2 reads SNEGSKA (reference sequence). The CDR3 sequence is 15 residues long.

The chain has TRBV2 and TRBJ2-7; D remains ambiguous. Trimming took off 1 base at V and 6 bases at J, with 1 base between the two ends. The germline V gene has CDR1 SNHLY and CDR2 FYNNEI. This CDR3 comprises 10 residues. The DNA for the CDR3 is TGTGCCAGCAGTGAAGGCGAGCAGTACTTC. Amino acid sequence: CASSEGEQYF.

In this sample, this clonotype turned up a few times. The rearrangement joins TRBV2 to TRBJ2-3; D is unresolved. CDR1 is SNHLY, CDR2 FYNNEI, per germline. Trimming took 6 bases from V and 7 from J, leaving 5 bases between them. The CDR3 is made up of 10 amino acids. CDR3 protein: CASSDHTQYF. The DNA of the CDR3 is TGTGCCAGCAGCGACCATACGCAGTATTTT. Full variable domain (missing parts from reference TRBV2 and TRBJ2-3): EPEVTQTPSHQVTQMGQEVILRCVPISNHLYFYWYRQILGQKVEFLVSFYNNEISEKSEIFDDQFSVERPDGSNFTLKIRSTKLEDSAMYFCASSDHTQYFGPGTRLTVL.

V is TRBV7-8 and J is TRBJ2-7, with 7 bases aligning to TRBD1. The CDR3 loop spans 16 amino acids. J gave up 4 bases and V 4 bases, and 13 bases lay outside the gene matches. Germline CDR1 reads SGHVS; CDR2 reads FQNEAQ. The CDR3 here is CASSSQRQGGWYEQYF. DNA for the CDR3: TGTGCCAGCAGCTCCCAGAGACAGGGTGGATGGTACGAGCAGTACTTC.

This chain uses TRBV19 with TRBJ1-5, with D perhaps TRBD1 (6 bases). The CDR3 is 16 amino acids. V was trimmed by 3 bases and J by 2 bases, leaving 14 bases between them. Germline CDR1 and CDR2: LNHDA and SQIVND (reference sequence). The CDR3 nucleotides read TGTGCCAGTAGTATGGCGGCGAGGGGGGGCAATCAGCCCCAGCATTTT. Amino acid sequence: CASSMAARGGNQPQHF.

This chain joins TRBV5-1 and TRBJ2-3; D ambiguous. This CDR3 contains 15 residues. Per germline, CDR1 SGHRS and CDR2 YFSETQ. Trimming shortened V by 0 bases and J by 4 bases, and 12 bases separated the two germline ends. The CDR3 reads CASSLENKASDTQYF. Written as DNA, the CDR3 is TGCGCCAGCAGCTTGGAAAATAAAGCCTCAGATACGCAGTATTTT.

This clonotype was counted a few times. V and J are TRBV4-1 and TRBJ1-2; no clear D gene. The CDR3 is 16 residues long. Trimming shortened V by 0 bases and J by 5 bases, and 16 bases separated the two germline ends. Per the germline V gene, CDR1 is MGHRA and CDR2 is YSYEKL. The CDR3 DNA follows: TGCGCCAGCAGCCAAGATCCAACCGGGAAGCCTTATGGCTACACCTTC. Its protein is CASSQDPTGKPYGYTF.

The chain's CDR3 is CASYHRRNTDTQYF. CDR3 bases: TGTGCTAGTTACCACAGGAGAAACACAGATACGCAGTATTTT. This chain joins TRBV12-5 and TRBJ2-3; the D gene is possibly TRBD1 (5 bases). The CDR3 is made up of 14 amino acids. V lost 8 bases and J lost 2, with 14 bases in between. The germline gives CDR1 LGHNT, CDR2 FRNRAP. Looking up the rest from reference TRBV12-5 and TRBJ2-3 gives the full variable domain: DARVTQTPRHKVTEMGQEVTMRCQPILGHNTVFWYRQTMMQGLELLAYFRNRAPLDDSGMPKDRFSAEMPDATLATLKIQPSEPRDSAVYFCASYHRRNTDTQYFGPGTRLTVL.

The table lists this clonotype with a few counts. The chain is built from TRBV12-3 or TRBV12-4 and TRBJ2-5, with a weak D call TRBD2 (5 bases). The CDR3 is 14 amino acids. Trimming stripped 2 bases from V and 4 bases from J, with 11 bases between. CDR3: CASSLLGGGETQYF. CDR3 sequence (DNA): TGTGCCAGCAGTTTACTAGGAGGAGGAGAGACCCAGTACTTC.

This clonotype was counted a few times. The chain's CDR3 is CASSLGQGGYNEQFF. DNA for the CDR3: TGTGCCAGCAGCTTAGGGCAGGGGGGATACAATGAGCAGTTCTTC. The chain links TRBV11-2 to TRBJ2-1; a possible D gene is TRBD1 (7 bases). The V end lost 1 base, the J end lost 4 bases, and 11 bases lay between the germline ends. The CDR3 totals 15 residues. Germline CDR1 SGHAT, CDR2 FQNNGV.

This clonotype was observed a handful of times. The rearrangement joins TRBV7-9 to TRBJ1-2, with D perhaps TRBD1 (6 bases). CDR1 is SEHNR and CDR2 is FQNEAQ in the germline V gene (reference sequence). The CDR3 extends over 14 amino acids. The V end was cut by 5 bases, the J end by 6 bases, with 16 bases between. The CDR3 loop is CASSLTGLRDGYTF. CDR3 nucleotide sequence: TGTGCCAGCAGCCTCACAGGGCTAAGGGATGGCTACACCTTC. Combining the CDR3 with reference TRBV7-9 and TRBJ1-2 gives the whole variable domain DTGVSQNPRHKITKRGQNVTFRCDPISEHNRLYWYRQTLGQGPEFLTYFQNEAQLEKSRLLSDRFSAERPKGSFSTLEIQRTEQGDSAMYLCASSLTGLRDGYTFGSGTRLTVV.

This clonotype was picked up a small number of times. The chain carries TRBV4-1 and TRBJ2-3, with 7 bases identical to TRBD2. The V gene end was trimmed by 1 base and the J gene end by 1 base; junction bases not matched to a gene: 8. The CDR3 has 17 amino acids. Germline V lookup: CDR1 MGHRA, CDR2 YSYEKL. CDR3: CASSQGAKRGGTDTQYF. In DNA, the CDR3 is TGCGCCAGCAGCCAAGGGGCGAAACGGGGGGGCACAGATACGCAGTATTTT.

On this clonotype: An end of the junction differs from the germline gene, which may be a read error. The V call is TRBV18, the J call TRBJ1-1; the match to TRBD1 covers 8 bases. The CDR3 is made up of 14 amino acids. Germline V CDR1 and CDR2: KGHSH, LQKENI. The CDR3 sequence is CASSRDRKNTEAVF. The CDR3 DNA sequence: TGTGCCAGCTCCCGGGACAGGAAGAACACTGAAGCTGTGTTT.

This clonotype was observed a handful of times. The V call is TRBV5-1, the J call TRBJ2-3; no definite D call. The germline CDR1 and CDR2 sequences are SGHRS and YFSETQ. V gave up 4 bases and J gave up 2 bases, with 11 bases separating them. The CDR3 runs 14 residues. CDR3 protein: CASSLFRDTDTQYF. In nucleotides, the CDR3 is TGCGCCAGCAGCCTCTTCCGCGACACAGATACGCAGTATTTT.

This clonotype appeared many times. The chain couples TRBV5-1 to TRBJ2-1; D possibly corresponds to TRBD1 (6 bases). V lost 6 bases, J lost 1 base, and 11 bases lay in between. The germline V gene encodes CDR1 SGHRS and CDR2 YFSETQ. The CDR3 is 14 residues long. CDR3 amino acids: CASNRDTSYNEQFF. The CDR3 bases are TGCGCCAGCAATCGGGACACGTCCTACAATGAGCAGTTCTTC.

In its sample, this clonotype was seen many times. The J gene is TRBJ1-2, the V gene TRBV5-5, with TRBD1 matching 7 bases. The CDR3 covers 15 residues. J gave up 8 bases and V 3 bases, and 13 bases lay outside the gene matches. Per the germline V gene, CDR1 is SGHKS and CDR2 is YYEKEE (reference sequence). This CDR3 reads CASSWPGQAGVGYTF. The CDR3, as DNA: TGTGCCAGCAGCTGGCCTGGACAGGCTGGCGTCGGCTACACCTTC.

This clonotype was seen more than once but under ten times. This rearrangement joins TRBV5-1 to TRBJ2-5, with D perhaps being TRBD1 or TRBD2 (6 bases each). V was clipped by 2 bases and J by 3 bases, with 17 bases between them. This CDR3 is built from 16 residues. Germline-derived CDR1 and CDR2 are SGHRS and YFSETQ. The CDR3 nucleotides are TGCGCCAGCAGCTTCCTGGGGGGCCGGTGGGAAGAGACCCAGTACTTC. The encoded protein is CASSFLGGRWEETQYF.

This clonotype was seen only a few times. The CDR3 loop is CASSPGAGGVNSEQFF. The DNA for the CDR3 is TGCGCCAGCAGCCCGGGAGCAGGGGGCGTGAATAGTGAGCAGTTCTTC. The V gene is TRBV5-1, the J gene TRBJ2-1; 8 bases line up with TRBD1. The CDR3 has 16 residues. The V gene end was trimmed by 4 bases and the J gene end by 9 bases; junction bases not matched to a gene: 15. Germline loops: CDR1 SGHRS, CDR2 YFSETQ. The full variable domain, its missing parts supplied by reference TRBV5-1 and TRBJ2-1, is KAGVTQTPRYLIKTRGQQVTLSCSPISGHRSVSWYQQTPGQGLQFLFEYFSETQRNKGNFPGRFSGRQFSNSRSEMNVSTLELGDSALYLCASSPGAGGVNSEQFFGPGTRLTVL.